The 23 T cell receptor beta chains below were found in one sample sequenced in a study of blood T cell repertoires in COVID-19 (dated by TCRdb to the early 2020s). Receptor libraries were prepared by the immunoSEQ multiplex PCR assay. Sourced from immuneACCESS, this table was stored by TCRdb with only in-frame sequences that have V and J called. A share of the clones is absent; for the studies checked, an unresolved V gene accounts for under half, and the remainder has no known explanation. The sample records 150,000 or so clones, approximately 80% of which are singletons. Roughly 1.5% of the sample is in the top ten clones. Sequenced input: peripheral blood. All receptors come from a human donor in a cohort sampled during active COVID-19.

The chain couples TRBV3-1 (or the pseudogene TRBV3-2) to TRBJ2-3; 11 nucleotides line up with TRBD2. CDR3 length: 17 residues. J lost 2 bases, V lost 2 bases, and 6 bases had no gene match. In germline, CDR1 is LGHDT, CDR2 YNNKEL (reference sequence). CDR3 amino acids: CASSQPLAGGLTDTQYF. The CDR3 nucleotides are TGTGCCAGCAGCCAACCGTTAGCGGGAGGGCTCACAGATACGCAGTATTTT.

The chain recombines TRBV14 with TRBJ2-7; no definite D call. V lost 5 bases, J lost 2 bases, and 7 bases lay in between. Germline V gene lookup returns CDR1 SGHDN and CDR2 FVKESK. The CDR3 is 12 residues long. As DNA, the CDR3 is TGTGCCAGCAGCTCTACGGCCTACGAGCAGTACTTC. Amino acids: CASSSTAYEQYF.

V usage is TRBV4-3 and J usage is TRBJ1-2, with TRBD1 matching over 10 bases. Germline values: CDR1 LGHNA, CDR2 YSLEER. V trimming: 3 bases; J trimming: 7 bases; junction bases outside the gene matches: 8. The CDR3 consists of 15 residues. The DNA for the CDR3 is TGCGCCAGCAGCCAGGAATCGGGACAGGGGTTTGGCTACACCTTC. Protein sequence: CASSQESGQGFGYTF.

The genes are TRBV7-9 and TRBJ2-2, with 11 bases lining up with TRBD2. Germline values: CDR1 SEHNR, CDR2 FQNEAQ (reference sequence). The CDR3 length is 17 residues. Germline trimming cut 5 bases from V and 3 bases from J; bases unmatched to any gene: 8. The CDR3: CASSPNSGRAYTGELFF. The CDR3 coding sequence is TGTGCCAGCAGCCCAAATAGCGGGAGGGCCTACACCGGGGAGCTGTTTTTT.

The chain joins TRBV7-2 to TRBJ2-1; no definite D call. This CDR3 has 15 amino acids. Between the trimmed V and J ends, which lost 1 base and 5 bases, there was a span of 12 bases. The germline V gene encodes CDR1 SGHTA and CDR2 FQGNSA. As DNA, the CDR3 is TGTGCCAGCAGCTTAGATGGCTTCCCTGACAATGAGCAGTTCTTC. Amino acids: CASSLDGFPDNEQFF.

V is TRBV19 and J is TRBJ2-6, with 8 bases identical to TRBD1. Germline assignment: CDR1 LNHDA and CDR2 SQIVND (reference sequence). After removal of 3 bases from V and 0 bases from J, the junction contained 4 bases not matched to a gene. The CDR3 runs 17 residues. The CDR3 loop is CASSIRDRGSGANVLTF. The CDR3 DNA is TGTGCCAGTAGTATCAGAGACAGGGGCTCTGGGGCCAACGTCCTGACTTTC.

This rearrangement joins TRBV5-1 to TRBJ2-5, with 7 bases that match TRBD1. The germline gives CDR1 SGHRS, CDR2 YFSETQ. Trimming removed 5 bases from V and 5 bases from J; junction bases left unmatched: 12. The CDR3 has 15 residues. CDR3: CASSQSAGGQETQYF. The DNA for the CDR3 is TGCGCCAGCAGTCAGTCGGCAGGGGGTCAGGAGACCCAGTACTTC.

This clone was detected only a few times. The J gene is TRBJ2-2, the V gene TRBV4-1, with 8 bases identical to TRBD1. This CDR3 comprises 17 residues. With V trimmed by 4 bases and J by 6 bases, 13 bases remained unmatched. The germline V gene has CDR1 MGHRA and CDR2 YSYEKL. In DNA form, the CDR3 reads TGCGCCAGCAGCCTCTACCCCCAGGGGGCAATGTCCGGGGAGCTGTTTTTT. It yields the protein CASSLYPQGAMSGELFF.

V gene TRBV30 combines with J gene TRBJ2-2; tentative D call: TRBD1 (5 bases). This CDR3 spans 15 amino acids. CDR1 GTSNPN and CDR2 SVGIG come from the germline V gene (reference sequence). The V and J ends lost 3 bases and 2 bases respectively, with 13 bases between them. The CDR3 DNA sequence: TGTGCCTGGAGAGTACAAGGGGTAAACACCGGGGAGCTGTTTTTT. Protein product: CAWRVQGVNTGELFF.

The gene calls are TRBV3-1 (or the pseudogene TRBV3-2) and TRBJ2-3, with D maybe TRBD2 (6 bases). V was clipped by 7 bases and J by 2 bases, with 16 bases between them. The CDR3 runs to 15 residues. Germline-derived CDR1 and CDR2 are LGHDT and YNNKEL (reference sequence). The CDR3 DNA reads TGTGCCAGCACCCCGGGTAGCGGATACACAGATACGCAGTATTTT. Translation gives CASTPGSGYTDTQYF.

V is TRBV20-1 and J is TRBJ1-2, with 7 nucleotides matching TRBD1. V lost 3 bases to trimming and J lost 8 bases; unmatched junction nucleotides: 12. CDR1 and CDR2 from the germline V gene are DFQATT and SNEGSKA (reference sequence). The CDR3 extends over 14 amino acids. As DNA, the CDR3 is TGCAGTGCTAGTCCCCGACAGGGAGTGTTAGGCTACACCTTC. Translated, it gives CSASPRQGVLGYTF.

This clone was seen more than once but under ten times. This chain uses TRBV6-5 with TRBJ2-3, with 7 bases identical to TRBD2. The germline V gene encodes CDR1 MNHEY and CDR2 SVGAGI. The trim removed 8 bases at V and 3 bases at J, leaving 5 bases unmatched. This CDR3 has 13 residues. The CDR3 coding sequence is TGTGCCAGCGGGAGGGCCTGGACAGATACGCAGTATTTT. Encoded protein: CASGRAWTDTQYF.

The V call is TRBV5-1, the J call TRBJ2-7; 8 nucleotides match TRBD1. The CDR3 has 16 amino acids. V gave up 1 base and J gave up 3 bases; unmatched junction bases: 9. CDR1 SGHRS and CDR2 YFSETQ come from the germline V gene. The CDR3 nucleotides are TGCGCCAGCAGCTTGAATGGGGGACAGGCCAACTACGAGCAGTACTTC. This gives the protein CASSLNGGQANYEQYF. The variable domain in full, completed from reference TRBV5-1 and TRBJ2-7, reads KAGVTQTPRYLIKTRGQQVTLSCSPISGHRSVSWYQQTPGQGLQFLFEYFSETQRNKGNFPGRFSGRQFSNSRSEMNVSTLELGDSALYLCASSLNGGQANYEQYFGPGTRLTVT.

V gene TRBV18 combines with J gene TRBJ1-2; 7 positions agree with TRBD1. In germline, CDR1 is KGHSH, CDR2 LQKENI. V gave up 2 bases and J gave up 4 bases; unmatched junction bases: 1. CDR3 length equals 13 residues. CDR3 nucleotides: TGTGCCAGCTCACCATCAGGGGGCTATGGCTACACCTTC. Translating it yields CASSPSGGYGYTF.

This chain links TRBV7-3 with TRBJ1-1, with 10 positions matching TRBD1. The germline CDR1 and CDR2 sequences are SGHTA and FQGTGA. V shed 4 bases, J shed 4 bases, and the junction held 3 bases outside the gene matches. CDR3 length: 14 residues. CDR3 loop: CASSWTGGSTEAFF. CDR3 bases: TGTGCCAGCAGCTGGACAGGGGGAAGCACTGAAGCTTTCTTT. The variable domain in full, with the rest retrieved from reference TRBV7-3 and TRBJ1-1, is GAGVSQTPSNKVTEKGKYVELRCDPISGHTALYWYRQSLGQGPEFLIYFQGTGAADDSGLPNDRFFAVRPEGSVSTLKIQRTERGDSAVYLCASSWTGGSTEAFFGQGTRLTVV.

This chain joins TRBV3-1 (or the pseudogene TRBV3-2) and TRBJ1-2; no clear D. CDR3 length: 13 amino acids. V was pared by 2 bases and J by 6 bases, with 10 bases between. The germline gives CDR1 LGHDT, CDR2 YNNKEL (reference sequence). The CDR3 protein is CASSQPGQDGYTF. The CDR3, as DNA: TGTGCCAGCAGCCAACCTGGGCAGGATGGCTACACCTTC.

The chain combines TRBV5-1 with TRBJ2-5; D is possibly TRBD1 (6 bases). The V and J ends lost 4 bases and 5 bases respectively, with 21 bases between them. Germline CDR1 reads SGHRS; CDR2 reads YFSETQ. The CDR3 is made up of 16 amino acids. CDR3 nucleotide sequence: TGCGCCAGCAGCACCAGGACAGCCGGTTTAGGGGAGACCCAGTACTTC. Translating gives CASSTRTAGLGETQYF.

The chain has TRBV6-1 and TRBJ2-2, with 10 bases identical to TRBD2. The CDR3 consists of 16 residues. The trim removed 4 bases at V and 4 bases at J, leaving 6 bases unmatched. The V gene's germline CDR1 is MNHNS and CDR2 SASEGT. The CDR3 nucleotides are TGTGCCAGCAGTGGGCTAGCGGGAGTGAGCACCGGGGAGCTGTTTTTT. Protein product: CASSGLAGVSTGELFF.

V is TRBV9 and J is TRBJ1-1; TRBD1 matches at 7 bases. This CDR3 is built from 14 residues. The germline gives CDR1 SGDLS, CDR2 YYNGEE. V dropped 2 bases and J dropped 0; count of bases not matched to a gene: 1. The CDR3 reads CASSVGQMNTEAFF. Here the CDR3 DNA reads TGTGCCAGCAGCGTGGGACAGATGAACACTGAAGCTTTCTTT.

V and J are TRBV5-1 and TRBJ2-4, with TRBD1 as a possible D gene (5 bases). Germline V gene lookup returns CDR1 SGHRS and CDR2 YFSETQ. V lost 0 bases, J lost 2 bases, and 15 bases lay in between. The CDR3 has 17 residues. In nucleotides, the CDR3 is TGCGCCAGCAGCTTGGAGGTCAGGGCGAGGACCAAAAACATTCAGTACTTC. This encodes CASSLEVRARTKNIQYF.

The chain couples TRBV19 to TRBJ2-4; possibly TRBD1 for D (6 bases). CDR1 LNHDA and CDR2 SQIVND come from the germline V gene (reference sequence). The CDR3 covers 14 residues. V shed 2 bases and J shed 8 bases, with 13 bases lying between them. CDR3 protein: CASSIQGKGDIQYF. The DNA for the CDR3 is TGTGCCAGTAGTATACAGGGTAAGGGGGACATTCAGTACTTC. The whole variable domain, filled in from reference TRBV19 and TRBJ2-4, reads DGGITQSPKYLFRKEGQNVTLSCEQNLNHDAMYWYRQDPGQGLRLIYYSQIVNDFQKGDIAEGYSVSREKKESFPLTVTSAQKNPTAFYLCASSIQGKGDIQYFGAGTRLSVL.

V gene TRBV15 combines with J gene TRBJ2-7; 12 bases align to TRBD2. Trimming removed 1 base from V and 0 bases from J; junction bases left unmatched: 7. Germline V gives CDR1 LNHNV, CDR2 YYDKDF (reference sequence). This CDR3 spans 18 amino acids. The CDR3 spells CATSRARTSGISSYEQYF. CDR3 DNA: TGTGCCACCAGCAGAGCCAGGACTAGCGGGATCAGCTCCTACGAGCAGTACTTC.

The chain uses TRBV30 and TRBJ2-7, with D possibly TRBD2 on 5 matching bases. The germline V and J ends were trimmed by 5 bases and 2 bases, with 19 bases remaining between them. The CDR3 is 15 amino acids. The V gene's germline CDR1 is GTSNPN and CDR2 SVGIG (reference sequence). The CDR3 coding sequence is TGTGCCTGGTGCTCCGGGATCCTTTCCCCCTACGAGCAGTACTTC. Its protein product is CAWCSGILSPYEQYF.